One and the same sample provided the 15 T cell receptor beta chains below, sequenced in a study of T cell repertoires in cytomegalovirus infection. TCRdb fed the reads into MiXCR, producing one record per CDR3 protein. This sample has some 350,000 distinct CDR3 sequences; about 32% occur once, and the top ten carry roughly 14%. Their antigen targets remain unknown. The source material was cultured PBMCs, sampled from culture after CMV antigen stimulation. The receptors were sampled from a human donor in good health (CMV status not recorded). Some clones in this sample may be carry-over from other donors' samples.

This clonotype was counted ten times or more. The V and J genes are TRBV20-1 and TRBJ2-4; D perhaps matches TRBD2 (5 bases). CDR3 length equals 13 residues. V lost 5 bases, J lost 0 bases, and 8 bases lay in between. Germline CDR1 reads DFQATT; CDR2 reads SNEGSKA (reference sequence). DNA of the CDR3: TGCAGTGCTGGGAGCCTAGCCAAAAACATTCAGTACTTC. Its translation: CSAGSLAKNIQYF.

CDR3: CASSQDIVYEQFF. The CDR3 nucleotides read TGTGCCAGTAGCCAAGACATAGTCTATGAGCAGTTCTTC. The rearrangement links TRBV19 to TRBJ2-1, with D uncertain. The CDR3 runs to 13 residues. V shed 6 bases and J shed 8 bases, with 14 bases lying between them. Germline CDR1 is LNHDA and CDR2 is SQIVND (reference sequence). Full variable domain (missing parts from reference TRBV19 and TRBJ2-1): DGGITQSPKYLFRKEGQNVTLSCEQNLNHDAMYWYRQDPGQGLRLIYYSQIVNDFQKGDIAEGYSVSREKKESFPLTVTSAQKNPTAFYLCASSQDIVYEQFFGPGTRLTVL.

This clonotype was observed at least ten times. The chain links TRBV7-2 to TRBJ2-3, with a possible D match to TRBD1 (5 bases). Germline loops: CDR1 SGHTA, CDR2 FQGNSA. Trimming stripped 0 bases from V and 1 base from J, with 14 bases between. CDR3 size: 17 residues. Here the CDR3 reads CASSLAPRRTRTDTQYF. In DNA, the CDR3 is TGTGCCAGCAGCTTAGCGCCCAGAAGGACACGCACAGATACGCAGTATTTT.

The chain has TRBV7-2 and TRBJ2-3, with D tentatively TRBD1 or TRBD2 (5 bases each). The V gene lost 5 bases and the J gene lost 4 bases, with 19 bases spanning the gap. This CDR3 is 16 amino acids long. Germline V gene sequence: CDR1 SGHTA, CDR2 FQGNSA. CDR3 in amino acids: CASSPDRAWRPDTQYF. Written as DNA, the CDR3 is TGTGCCAGCAGCCCCGACAGAGCCTGGAGGCCAGATACGCAGTATTTT.

This clonotype was seen ten or more times. This chain uses TRBV7-8 with TRBJ1-1; 7 bases fit TRBD1. Losses at the gene ends were 0 bases for V and 11 bases for J; bases not matched to a gene: 15. This CDR3 spans 16 amino acids. In germline, CDR1 is SGHVS, CDR2 FQNEAQ. CDR3: CASSLAPSTGRSEAFF. The DNA for the CDR3 is TGTGCCAGCAGCTTAGCGCCCTCGACAGGGAGGTCGGAGGCTTTCTTT. The entire variable domain, with the rest obtained from reference TRBV7-8 and TRBJ1-1, is as follows: GAGVSQSPRYKVAKRGQDVALRCDPISGHVSLFWYQQALGQGPEFLTYFQNEAQLDKSGLPSDRFFAERPEGSVSTLKIQRTQQEDSAVYLCASSLAPSTGRSEAFFGQGTRLTVV.

This clonotype came up a few times. The V call is TRBV7-2, the J call TRBJ1-5; D gene ambiguous. The CDR3 is 14 amino acids. The ends were cut back, 5 bases at V and 7 bases at J, with 15 bases in the middle. Germline V lookup: CDR1 SGHTA, CDR2 FQGNSA. CDR3 sequence (DNA): TGTGCCAGCAGCCAATCTTCGGTAAACCAGCCCCAGCATTTT. Translated, it gives CASSQSSVNQPQHF.

The CDR3, as DNA: TGTGCCAGCAAGCCCCGACAGGGGGCTGGAGGCTACACCTTC. It is translated as CASKPRQGAGGYTF. V usage is TRBV27 and J usage is TRBJ1-2; 10 bases map to TRBD1. V lost 7 bases, J lost 8 bases, and 10 bases stayed unmatched. The CDR3 has 14 residues. Germline V gene lookup returns CDR1 MNHEY and CDR2 SMNVEV (reference sequence).

The chain recombines TRBV11-2 with TRBJ2-1; TRBD2 is a possible D gene (6 bases). Germline loops: CDR1 SGHAT, CDR2 FQNNGV. This CDR3 is built from 16 residues. With 0 bases removed from V and 7 bases from J, the gap between germline ends came to 16 bases. CDR3 region: CASSLDWAGSGNEQFF. CDR3 bases: TGTGCCAGCAGCTTAGATTGGGCCGGGAGTGGAAATGAGCAGTTCTTC.

This clonotype was detected only a few times. The chain combines TRBV7-8 with TRBJ2-7; D is perhaps TRBD2 (6 bases). The CDR3 is made up of 13 amino acids. The germline CDR1 and CDR2 sequences are SGHVS and FQNEAQ. V was pared by 3 bases and J by 1 base, with 7 bases between. The DNA for the CDR3 is TGTGCCAGCAGCTTCGGGGGTTCCTACGAGCAGTACGTC. It is translated as CASSFGGSYEQYV.

The V and J genes are TRBV7-8 and TRBJ2-4, with D possibly matching TRBD1 (6 bases). Trimming pared 5 bases from V and 3 bases from J, leaving 14 bases between. CDR1 is SGHVS and CDR2 is FQNEAQ in the germline V gene. This CDR3 has 15 amino acids. The CDR3 sequence: CASSTQGTGKNIQYF. CDR3 nucleotide sequence: TGTGCCAGCAGCACCCAGGGGACCGGCAAAAACATTCAGTACTTC.

J is TRBJ2-3 and V is TRBV24-1; possibly TRBD2 for D (6 bases). Between the trimmed V and J ends, which lost 3 bases and 8 bases, there was a span of 17 bases. Germline V gene lookup returns CDR1 KGHDR and CDR2 SFDVKD. This CDR3 contains 15 residues. CDR3 protein: CATSDPGTGIRTQYF. The CDR3 DNA reads TGTGCCACCAGTGATCCCGGGACTGGCATTCGTACGCAGTATTTT.

Only a few counts were recorded for this clonotype. This rearrangement joins TRBV20-1 to TRBJ1-2, with D possibly being TRBD1 (5 bases). With 0 bases removed from V and 4 bases from J, the gap between germline ends came to 12 bases. CDR3 size: 14 residues. Germline CDR1 reads DFQATT; CDR2 reads SNEGSKA (reference sequence). This CDR3 reads CSARESGPSYGYTF. DNA for the CDR3: TGCAGTGCTAGAGAGTCGGGACCGAGCTATGGCTACACCTTC.

The rearrangement uses TRBV11-1 and TRBJ2-1; TRBD2 agrees at 8 bases. Unmatched junction bases numbered 4, after V lost 3 bases and J lost 0 bases. CDR1 and CDR2 from the germline V gene are SGHAT and FQDESV (reference sequence). This CDR3 region has 16 residues. This CDR3 is CASSFGAGVSYNEQFF. CDR3 sequence (DNA): TGTGCCAGCAGCTTTGGAGCGGGAGTCTCCTACAATGAGCAGTTCTTC.

A few counts support this clonotype. The chain uses TRBV19 and TRBJ2-1, with 8 positions matching TRBD2. Trimming removed 3 bases from V and 4 bases from J; junction bases left unmatched: 20. Germline V gene sequence: CDR1 LNHDA, CDR2 SQIVND (reference sequence). There are 20 residues in the CDR3. CDR3 nucleotide sequence: TGTGCCAGTAGTATGTCCATTAGCGGGACACTGGGGGGGGGATACAATGAGCAGTTCTTC. Encoded protein: CASSMSISGTLGGGYNEQFF.

The rearrangement links TRBV7-2 to TRBJ2-5, with no clear D. The germline gives CDR1 SGHTA, CDR2 FQGNSA. Trimming removed 5 bases at V and 2 bases at J, with 12 bases between. There are 14 residues in the CDR3. CDR3 amino acids: CASSLKVGQETQYF. CDR3 DNA sequence: TGTGCCAGCAGCCTAAAAGTGGGACAAGAGACCCAGTACTTC. The entire variable domain, with the rest obtained from reference TRBV7-2 and TRBJ2-5, is as follows: GAGVSQSPSNKVTEKGKDVELRCDPISGHTALYWYRQSLGQGLEFLIYFQGNSAPDKSGLPSDRFSAERTGGSVSTLTIQRTQQEDSAVYLCASSLKVGQETQYFGPGTRLLVL.